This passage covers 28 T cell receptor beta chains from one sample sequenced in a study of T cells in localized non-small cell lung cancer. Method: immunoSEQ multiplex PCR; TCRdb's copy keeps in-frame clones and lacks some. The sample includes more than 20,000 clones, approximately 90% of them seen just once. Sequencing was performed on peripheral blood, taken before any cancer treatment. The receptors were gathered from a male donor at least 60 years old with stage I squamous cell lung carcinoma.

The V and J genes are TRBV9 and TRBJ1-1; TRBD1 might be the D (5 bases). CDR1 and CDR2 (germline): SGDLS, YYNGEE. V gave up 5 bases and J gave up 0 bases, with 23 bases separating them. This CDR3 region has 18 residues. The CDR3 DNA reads TGTGCCAGCAGTCATGCACCGGGGGTGAGGAGGATGAACACTGAAGCTTTCTTT. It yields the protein CASSHAPGVRRMNTEAFF.

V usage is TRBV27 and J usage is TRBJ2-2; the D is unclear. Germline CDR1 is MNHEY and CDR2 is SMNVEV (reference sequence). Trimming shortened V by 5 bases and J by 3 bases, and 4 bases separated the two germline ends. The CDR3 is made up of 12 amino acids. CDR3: CASSEYTGELFF. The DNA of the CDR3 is TGTGCCAGCAGTGAGTACACCGGGGAGCTGTTTTTT.

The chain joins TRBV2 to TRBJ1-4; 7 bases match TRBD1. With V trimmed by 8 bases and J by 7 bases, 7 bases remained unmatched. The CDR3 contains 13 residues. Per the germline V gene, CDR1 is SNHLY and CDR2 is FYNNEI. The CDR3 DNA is TGTGCCAGCCGCGAGACAGGGACTGAAAAACTGTTTTTT. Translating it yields CASRETGTEKLFF. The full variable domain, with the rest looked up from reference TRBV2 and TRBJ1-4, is EPEVTQTPSHQVTQMGQEVILRCVPISNHLYFYWYRQILGQKVEFLVSFYNNEISEKSEIFDDQFSVERPDGSNFTLKIRSTKLEDSAMYFCASRETGTEKLFFGSGTQLSVL.

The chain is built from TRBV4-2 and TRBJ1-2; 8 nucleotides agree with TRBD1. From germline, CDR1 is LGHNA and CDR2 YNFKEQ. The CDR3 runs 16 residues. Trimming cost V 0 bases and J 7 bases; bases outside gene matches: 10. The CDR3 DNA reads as TGTGCCAGCAGCCAAGATCGTCGACAGGGGCGAGGTGGCTACACCTTC. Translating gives CASSQDRRQGRGGYTF.

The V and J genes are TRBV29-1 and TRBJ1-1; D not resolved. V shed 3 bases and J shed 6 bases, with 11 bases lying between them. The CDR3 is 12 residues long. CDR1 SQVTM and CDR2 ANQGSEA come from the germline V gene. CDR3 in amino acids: CSVDRPGAEAFF. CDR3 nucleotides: TGCAGCGTTGACAGGCCCGGGGCTGAAGCTTTCTTT.

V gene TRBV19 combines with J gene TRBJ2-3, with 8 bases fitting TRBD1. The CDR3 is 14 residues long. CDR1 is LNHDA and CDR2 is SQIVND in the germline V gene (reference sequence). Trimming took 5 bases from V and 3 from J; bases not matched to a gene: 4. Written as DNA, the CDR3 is TGTGCCAGTAGTGACAGGGGACGTACAGATACGCAGTATTTT. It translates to CASSDRGRTDTQYF.

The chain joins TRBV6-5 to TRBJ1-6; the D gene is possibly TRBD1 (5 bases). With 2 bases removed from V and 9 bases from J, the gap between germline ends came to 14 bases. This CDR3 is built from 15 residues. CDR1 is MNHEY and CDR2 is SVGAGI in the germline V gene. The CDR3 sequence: CASSYRRGGSSPLHF. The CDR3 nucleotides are TGTGCCAGCAGTTACCGGAGGGGAGGCAGTTCACCCCTCCACTTT.

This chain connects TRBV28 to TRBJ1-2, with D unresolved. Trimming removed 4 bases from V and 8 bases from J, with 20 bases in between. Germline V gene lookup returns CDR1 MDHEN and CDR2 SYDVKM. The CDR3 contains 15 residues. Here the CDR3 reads CASSSIDRYFGGYTF. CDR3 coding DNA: TGTGCCAGCAGTTCCATCGATCGATATTTCGGGGGCTACACCTTC.

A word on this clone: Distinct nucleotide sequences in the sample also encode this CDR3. CDR3 protein: CASSNTRNTEAFF. For the CDR3, the DNA is TGTGCCAGTAGTAATACCAGAAACACTGAAGCTTTCTTT. This rearrangement joins TRBV19 to TRBJ1-1; D is uncertain. The CDR3 loop spans 13 amino acids. Trimming took off 4 bases at V and 2 bases at J, with 8 bases between the two ends. The V gene's germline CDR1 is LNHDA and CDR2 SQIVND (reference sequence). Variable domain in full (rest from reference TRBV19 and TRBJ1-1): DGGITQSPKYLFRKEGQNVTLSCEQNLNHDAMYWYRQDPGQGLRLIYYSQIVNDFQKGDIAEGYSVSREKKESFPLTVTSAQKNPTAFYLCASSNTRNTEAFFGQGTRLTVV.

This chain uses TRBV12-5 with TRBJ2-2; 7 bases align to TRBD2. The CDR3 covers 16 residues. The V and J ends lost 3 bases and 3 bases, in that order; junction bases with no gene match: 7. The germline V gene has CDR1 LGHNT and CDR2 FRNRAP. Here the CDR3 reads CASGLLGLGDTGELFF. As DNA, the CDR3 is TGTGCTAGTGGTTTATTAGGACTAGGGGACACCGGGGAGCTGTTTTTT.

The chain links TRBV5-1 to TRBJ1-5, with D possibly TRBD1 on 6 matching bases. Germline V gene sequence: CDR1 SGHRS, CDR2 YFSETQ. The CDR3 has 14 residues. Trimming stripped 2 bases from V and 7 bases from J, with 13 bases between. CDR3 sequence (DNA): TGCGCCAGCAGCTTACAGGGCAGTGGGCAGCCCCAGCATTTT. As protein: CASSLQGSGQPQHF.

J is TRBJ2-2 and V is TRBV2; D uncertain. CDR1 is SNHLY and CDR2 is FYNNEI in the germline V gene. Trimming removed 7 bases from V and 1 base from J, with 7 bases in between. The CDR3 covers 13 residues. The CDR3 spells CASTLENTGELFF. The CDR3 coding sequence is TGTGCCAGCACACTCGAGAACACCGGGGAGCTGTTTTTT.

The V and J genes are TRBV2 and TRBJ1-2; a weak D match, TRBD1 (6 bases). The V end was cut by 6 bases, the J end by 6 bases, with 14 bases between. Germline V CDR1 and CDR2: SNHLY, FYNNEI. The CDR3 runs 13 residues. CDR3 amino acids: CASRMRGANGYTF. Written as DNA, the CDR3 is TGTGCCAGCAGGATGCGGGGGGCGAATGGCTACACCTTC. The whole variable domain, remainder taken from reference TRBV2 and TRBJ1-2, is EPEVTQTPSHQVTQMGQEVILRCVPISNHLYFYWYRQILGQKVEFLVSFYNNEISEKSEIFDDQFSVERPDGSNFTLKIRSTKLEDSAMYFCASRMRGANGYTFGSGTRLTVV.

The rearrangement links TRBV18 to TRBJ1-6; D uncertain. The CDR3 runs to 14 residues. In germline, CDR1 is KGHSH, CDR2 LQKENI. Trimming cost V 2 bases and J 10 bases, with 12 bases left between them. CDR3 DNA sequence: TGTGCCAGCTCACCAGTGGCTCATATGTCACCCCTCCACTTT. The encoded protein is CASSPVAHMSPLHF.

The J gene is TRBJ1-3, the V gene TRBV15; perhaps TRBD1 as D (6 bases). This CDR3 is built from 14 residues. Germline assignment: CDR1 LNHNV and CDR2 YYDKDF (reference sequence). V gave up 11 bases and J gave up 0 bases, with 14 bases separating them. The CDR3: CASSGTLSGNTIYF. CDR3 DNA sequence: TGTGCCTCCTCCGGGACACTCTCTGGAAACACCATATATTTT. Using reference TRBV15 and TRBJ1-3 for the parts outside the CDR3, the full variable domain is DAMVIQNPRYQVTQFGKPVTLSCSQTLNHNVMYWYQQKSSQAPKLLFHYYDKDFNNEADTPDNFQSRRPNTSFCFLDIRSPGLGDTAMYLCASSGTLSGNTIYFGEGSWLTVV.

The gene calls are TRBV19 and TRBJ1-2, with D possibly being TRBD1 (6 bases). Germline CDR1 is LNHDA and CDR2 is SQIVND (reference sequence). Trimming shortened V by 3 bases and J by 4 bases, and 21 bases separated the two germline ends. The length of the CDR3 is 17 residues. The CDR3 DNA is TGTGCCAGTAGTATGGACGGACAGCCGTTCTTAGGCTATGGCTACACCTTC. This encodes CASSMDGQPFLGYGYTF.

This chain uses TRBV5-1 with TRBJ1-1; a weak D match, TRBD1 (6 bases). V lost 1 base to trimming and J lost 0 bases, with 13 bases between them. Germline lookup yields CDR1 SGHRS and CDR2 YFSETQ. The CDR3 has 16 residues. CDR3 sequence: CASSLRPGALNTEAFF. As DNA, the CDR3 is TGCGCCAGCAGCTTGCGGCCAGGGGCTCTGAACACTGAAGCTTTCTTT.

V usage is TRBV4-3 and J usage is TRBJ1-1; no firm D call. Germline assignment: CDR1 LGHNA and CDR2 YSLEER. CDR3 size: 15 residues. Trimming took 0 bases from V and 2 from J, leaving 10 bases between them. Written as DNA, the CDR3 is TGCGCCAGCAGCCAAGATCGGGCAGTCAACACTGAAGCTTTCTTT. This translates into CASSQDRAVNTEAFF.

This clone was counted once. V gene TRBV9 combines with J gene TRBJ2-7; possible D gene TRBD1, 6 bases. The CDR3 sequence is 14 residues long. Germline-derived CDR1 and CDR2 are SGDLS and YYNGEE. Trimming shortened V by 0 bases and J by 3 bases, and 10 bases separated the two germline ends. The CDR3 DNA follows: TGTGCCAGCAGCGTAGGGGCCAGGGGCTACGAGCAGTACTTC. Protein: CASSVGARGYEQYF. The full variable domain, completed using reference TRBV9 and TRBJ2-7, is DSGVTQTPKHLITATGQRVTLRCSPRSGDLSVYWYQQSLDQGLQFLIQYYNGEERAKGNILERFSAQQFPDLHSELNLSSLELGDSALYFCASSVGARGYEQYFGPGTRLTVT.

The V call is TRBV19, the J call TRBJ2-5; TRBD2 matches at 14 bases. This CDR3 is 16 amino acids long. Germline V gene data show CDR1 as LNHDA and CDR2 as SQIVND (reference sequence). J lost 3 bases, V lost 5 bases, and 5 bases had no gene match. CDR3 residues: CASSVTSGGVEETQYF. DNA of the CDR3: TGTGCCAGTAGTGTGACTAGCGGGGGGGTGGAAGAGACCCAGTACTTC.

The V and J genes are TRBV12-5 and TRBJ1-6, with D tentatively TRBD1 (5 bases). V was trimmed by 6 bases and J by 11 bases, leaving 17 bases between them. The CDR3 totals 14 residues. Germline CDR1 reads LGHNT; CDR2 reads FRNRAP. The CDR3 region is CASGGDAPDTPLHF. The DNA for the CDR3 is TGTGCTAGTGGGGGGGACGCCCCAGATACACCCCTCCACTTT.

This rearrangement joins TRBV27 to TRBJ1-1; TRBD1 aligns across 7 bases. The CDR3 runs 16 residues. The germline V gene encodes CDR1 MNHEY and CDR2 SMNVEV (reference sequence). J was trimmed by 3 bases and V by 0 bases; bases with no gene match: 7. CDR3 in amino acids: CASSLSQGGAYTEAFF. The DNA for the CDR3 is TGTGCCAGCAGTTTATCCCAGGGGGGCGCCTACACTGAAGCTTTCTTT.

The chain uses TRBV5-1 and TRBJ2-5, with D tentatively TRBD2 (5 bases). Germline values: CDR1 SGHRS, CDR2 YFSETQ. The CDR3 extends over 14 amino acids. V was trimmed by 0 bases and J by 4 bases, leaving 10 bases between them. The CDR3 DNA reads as TGCGCCAGCAGCTTGGGGCGGGTCGCAGAGACCCAGTACTTC. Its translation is CASSLGRVAETQYF.

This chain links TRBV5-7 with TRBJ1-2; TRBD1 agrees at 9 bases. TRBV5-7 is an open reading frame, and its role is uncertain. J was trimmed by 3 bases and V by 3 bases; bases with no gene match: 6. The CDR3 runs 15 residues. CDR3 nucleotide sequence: TGTGCCAGCAGCTGGGGGACAGGGCCCTACTATGGCTACACCTTC. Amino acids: CASSWGTGPYYGYTF.

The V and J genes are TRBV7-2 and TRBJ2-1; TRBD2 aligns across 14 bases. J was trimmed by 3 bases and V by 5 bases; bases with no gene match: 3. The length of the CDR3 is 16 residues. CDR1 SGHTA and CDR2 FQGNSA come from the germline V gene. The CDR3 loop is CASSKGTSGGYNEQFF. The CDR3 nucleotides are TGTGCCAGCAGCAAAGGGACTAGCGGGGGCTACAATGAGCAGTTCTTC.

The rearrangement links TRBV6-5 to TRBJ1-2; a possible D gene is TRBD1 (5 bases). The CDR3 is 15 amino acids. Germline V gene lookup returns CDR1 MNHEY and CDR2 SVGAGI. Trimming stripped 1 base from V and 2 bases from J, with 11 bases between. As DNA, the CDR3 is TGTGCCAGCAGTTACTACGTGGGACCGAACTATGGCTACACCTTC. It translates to CASSYYVGPNYGYTF.

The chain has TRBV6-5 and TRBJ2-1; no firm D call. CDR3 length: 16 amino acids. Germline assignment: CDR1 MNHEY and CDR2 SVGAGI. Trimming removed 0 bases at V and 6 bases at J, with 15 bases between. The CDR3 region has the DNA TGTGCCAGCAGTTACTCACCGACGGGTACTCCCAATGAGCAGTTCTTC. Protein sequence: CASSYSPTGTPNEQFF.

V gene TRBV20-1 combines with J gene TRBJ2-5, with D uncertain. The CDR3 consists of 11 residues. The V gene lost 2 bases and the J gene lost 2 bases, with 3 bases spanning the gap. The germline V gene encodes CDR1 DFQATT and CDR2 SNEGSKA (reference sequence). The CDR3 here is CSARIQETQYF. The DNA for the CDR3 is TGCAGTGCTAGAATTCAAGAGACCCAGTACTTC.